The source of this T cell receptor (beta chain) is a study of Graves' ophthalmopathy and Graves' hyperthyroidism (dated by TCRdb to 2016 to 2019). With regard to the full study: Peripheral blood was collected before any treatment was given, at the time of initial diagnosis. The study used signatures of the TCR beta repertoire to tell Graves' ophthalmopathy apart from Graves' hyperthyroidism and to predict which patients would progress to ophthalmopathy. In total, approximately 130 blood samples were TCR-sequenced: some 40 ophthalmopathy, approximately 75 hyperthyroidism and roughly 17 hyperthyroidism-to-ophthalmopathy patients. To explore V-J signatures distinguishing ophthalmopathy from hyperthyroidism, a discovery set of about a hundred patients (roughly 42 ophthalmopathy, about 57 stable hyperthyroidism) was enrolled. For independent validation, a separate cohort was made up of some 19 hyperthyroidism patients plus 17 patients who later progressed from hyperthyroidism to ophthalmopathy. In about six hyperthyroidism patients, the T-cell repertoire of thyroid tissue was compared with the T-cell repertoire of blood. Following sampling, methimazole starting at 30 mg daily was administered to hyperthyroidism patients, and high-dose intravenous methylprednisolone was administered to ophthalmopathy patients. Broader findings and caveats from the paper: Most of the expanded thyroid clonotypes with a frequency above 0.001 were also detected in blood, and it was suggested that the thyroid immune response may be reflected by blood repertoires. In validation, the model predicted ophthalmopathy progression with more than 55% sensitivity and approximately 75% specificity; some 13 predicted patients were CT-confirmed with GO in a median of around 6 months. No statistical method was used to set the sample size in advance, and the investigators knew which group each participant was assigned to. Ophthalmopathy was separated from stable hyperthyroidism by the 13-signature model with about 90% sensitivity and around 81% specificity in cross-validation and with 80%/75% in the test set.

For repertoire sequencing, TCR beta CDR3 regions were amplified from RNA transcripts. HTBI primers and the Qiagen OneStep RT-PCR kit were used in a first-round RT-PCR, which was followed by a second-round multiplex PCR, size selection and purification. Sequencing of the libraries was carried out on an Illumina HiSeq2000 in paired-end mode with 100 bp reads. The original methods were these. SOAPnuke was used to process the reads, removing any read that contained adapters or uncalled bases, had a mean Phred below 15, or lacked an exact match to the constant primer or identifier. High-quality paired reads were merged with COPE v1.2.5. Clonotypes were defined as unique nucleotide sequences and were aligned to IMGT TRB V, D and J references using MiTCR v1.1. Only V-J combinations with frequency above 0.0001 were analysed, covering about 99% of repertoires. For each V-J combination, a TCR clonal expansion and chaos score was defined as the ratio of F50 clonal expansion to chaos observed in the TCRdist matrix. Welch's t-statistics and random forest were used to reduce features to some 13 V-J combinations, which were fed into a naive Bayes classifier. The Morisita-Horn index was used to measure how similar the thyroid and blood repertoires were. TCRdb reran the public reads through fastp at Q25 and MiXCR, keeping productive beta chains. CDR3 protein sequences are deduplicated, and each keeps its most common genes and DNA. TCRdb assigned the V and J calls; the authors' analysis was not used. The sample profile shows 200,000 to 300,000 distinct CDR3 sequences; around 50% of them were found once. The ten largest clones capture around half of the sample.

As encoded in the germline V gene, CDR1 is SGHTA while CDR2 is FQGTGA. V gives up 2 bases and J gives up 4 bases, and the segment between their germline ends measures 11 bases. The cysteine opens and the phenylalanine closes a CDR3 of 14 amino acids. The read is trimmed to its CDR3 DNA, 42 bases read in frame from base 1. Ophthalmopathy patients had moderately to severely active disease, Clinical Activity Score of at least 3, NOSPECS grade of at least 4, and disease duration under 3 months. Patients with other autoimmune diseases, uncontrolled infections, pregnancy or lactation were excluded from the study. Diagnosis relied on clinical symptoms, serum thyroxine, TRAb, thyroid ultrasound and orbital computed tomography. Using Ficoll-Paque density gradient centrifugation, PBMCs were isolated from less than 13 ml of fresh peripheral blood. Total RNA was extracted with Trizol reagent and quality-checked on an Agilent 2100 Bioanalyzer.

As for this clonotype: This receptor's antigen is unknown. Nothing much larger sits one base from this clone, and base qualities are not available.

The V and J segments used are TRBV7-3 and TRBJ1-2; TRBD1 is a possible D gene, resting on 5 matching bases. Sequenced sample: peripheral blood. The TCR was taken from an adult man with Graves' ophthalmopathy. The CDR3 in this case is CASSLARGIYGYTF. The DNA reads as follows: TGTGCCAGCAGCTTAGCGCGGGGGATCTATGGCTACACCTTC. The full variable domain, completed from the reference TRBV7-3 and TRBJ1-2 proteins outside the CDR3, reads GAGVSQTPSNKVTEKGKYVELRCDPISGHTALYWYRQSLGQGPEFLIYFQGTGAADDSGLPNDRFFAVRPEGSVSTLKIQRTERGDSAVYLCASSLARGIYGYTFGSGTRLTVV.